A single sample gave rise to the 25 T cell receptor beta chains below, sequenced in a study of cytomegalovirus exposure and HLA in healthy donors. The PCR contained 60 Vbeta and 13 Jbeta primers. TCRdb's table, derived via immunoSEQ multiplex PCR, lists solely in-frame clones and lacks some. The table records some 180,000 clones, approximately 84% of them present only once. Specimen: PBMCs. Every receptor here comes from a female donor in good health and CMV-seronegative.

This clone has a count of ten or more. The chain is built from TRBV6-1 and TRBJ2-2, with TRBD1 matching 7 bases. The ends lost 1 base at V and 4 bases at J; junction bases unmatched: 3. The CDR3 extends over 15 amino acids. Germline lookup yields CDR1 MNHNS and CDR2 SASEGT. This CDR3 is CASSEEAGGTGELFF. Written as DNA, the CDR3 is TGTGCCAGCAGTGAAGAGGCAGGGGGCACCGGGGAGCTGTTTTTT.

The chain combines TRBV28 with TRBJ1-1, with D possibly TRBD1 on 5 matching bases. CDR1 MDHEN and CDR2 SYDVKM come from the germline V gene. Trimming pared 6 bases from V and 7 bases from J, leaving 15 bases between. This CDR3 spans 13 amino acids. Written as DNA, the CDR3 is TGTGCCAGCAGGTTCTCAGGGTCGGGTGAAGCTTTCTTT. It is translated as CASRFSGSGEAFF.

This clone appeared a few times. The chain combines TRBV5-6 with TRBJ2-1; 11 nucleotides align to TRBD2. This CDR3 has 13 residues. The germline CDR1 and CDR2 sequences are SGHDT and YYEEEE. The J segment lost 14 bases and the V segment lost 4 bases, leaving 8 bases of the junction unmatched. CDR3 region: CASSLSLAGVEFF. For the CDR3, the DNA is TGTGCCAGCAGCCTCTCACTAGCGGGGGTTGAGTTCTTC.

This chain connects TRBV28 to TRBJ1-2; 8 nucleotides match TRBD1. Germline V gives CDR1 MDHEN, CDR2 SYDVKM. The CDR3 spans 14 residues. With 7 bases clipped from V and 2 bases from J, the junction kept 6 bases outside the gene matches. The CDR3 nucleotides are TGTGCCAGCACAGGGGGCCAACCCAACTATGGCTACACCTTC. Translated, it gives CASTGGQPNYGYTF.

The V gene is TRBV5-4, the J gene TRBJ2-7, with a weak D call TRBD2 (6 bases). V dropped 7 bases and J dropped 8 bases, with 16 bases sitting between them. The germline V gene encodes CDR1 SGHNT and CDR2 YYREEE (reference sequence). The CDR3 runs to 12 residues. The CDR3 reads CASGLRGGKQYF. The CDR3 DNA reads TGTGCCAGCGGCCTCAGAGGAGGGAAGCAGTACTTC.

The DNA for the CDR3 is TGTGCCAGCAGCCTCCGGGACAGAGAATACGAGCAGTACTTC. This codes for CASSLRDREYEQYF. The chain combines TRBV7-9 with TRBJ2-7, with TRBD1 identical over 7 bases. This CDR3 has 14 residues. Unmatched junction bases numbered 8, after V lost 5 bases and J lost 4 bases. Germline CDR1 is SEHNR and CDR2 is FQNEAQ (reference sequence).

This clone was counted between two and nine times. The chain uses TRBV5-6 and TRBJ2-3; a weak D match, TRBD2 (7 bases). The V end lost 5 bases, the J end lost 0 bases, and 19 bases lay between the germline ends. The CDR3 consists of 17 residues. Germline CDR1 is SGHDT and CDR2 is YYEEEE. The CDR3 DNA reads TGTGCCAGCAGTCACCGCCGGGGGGCGCCCAGCACAGATACGCAGTATTTT. Its protein product is CASSHRRGAPSTDTQYF.

The gene calls are TRBV11-3 and TRBJ2-1; possible D gene TRBD2, 6 bases. The germline gives CDR1 SGHNT, CDR2 YENEEA. The V end lost 5 bases, the J end lost 4 bases, and 15 bases lay between the germline ends. This CDR3 region has 15 residues. The CDR3 DNA follows: TGTGCCAGCAGCCCCCATGGGGGGTTGTACAATGAGCAGTTCTTC. It is translated as CASSPHGGLYNEQFF.

The rearrangement joins TRBV18 to TRBJ2-7, with 13 bases fitting TRBD2. The CDR3 spans 15 residues. Germline values: CDR1 KGHSH, CDR2 LQKENI. The V and J ends lost 3 bases and 6 bases, in that order; junction bases with no gene match: 5. Here the CDR3 reads CASSPGLAGDAEQYF. The CDR3 nucleotides are TGTGCCAGCTCACCCGGACTAGCGGGAGACGCCGAGCAGTACTTC. Full variable domain (remainder filled in from reference TRBV18 and TRBJ2-7): NAGVMQNPRHLVRRRGQEARLRCSPMKGHSHVYWYRQLPEEGLKFMVYLQKENIIDESGMPKERFSAEFPKEGPSILRIQQVVRGDSAAYFCASSPGLAGDAEQYFGPGTRLTVT.

Notes on this clone: The junction departs from germline at one end; a sequencing error may be responsible. The chain uses TRBV7-9 and TRBJ1-1, with D hard to call. This CDR3 is built from 16 residues. In germline, CDR1 is SEHNR, CDR2 FQNEAQ (reference sequence). The chain's CDR3 is CSSSSKGGLRNTEAFF. CDR3 nucleotides: TGTTCCAGCAGTTCTAAAGGCGGACTGAGGAACACTGAAGCTTTCTTT.

This chain joins TRBV30 and TRBJ2-5, with D perhaps TRBD2 (6 bases). Between the trimmed V and J ends, which lost 0 bases and 9 bases, there was a span of 14 bases. The germline V gene has CDR1 GTSNPN and CDR2 SVGIG (reference sequence). CDR3 length equals 13 residues. The chain's CDR3 is CAWSVQGGFSQYF. The CDR3 region has the DNA TGTGCCTGGAGTGTCCAGGGAGGCTTTTCCCAGTACTTC.

J is TRBJ1-3 and V is TRBV18; 7 bases map to TRBD1. Unmatched junction bases numbered 7, after V lost 5 bases and J lost 0 bases. Germline assignment: CDR1 KGHSH and CDR2 LQKENI. The CDR3 has 16 amino acids. The CDR3 here is CASSEGQPNSGNTIYF. The CDR3 nucleotides read TGTGCCAGCTCAGAGGGACAGCCGAACTCTGGAAACACCATATATTTT.

This chain connects TRBV11-3 to TRBJ1-6; TRBD1 matches at 10 bases. The CDR3 contains 17 residues. CDR1 and CDR2 (germline): SGHNT, YENEEA. V trimming: 5 bases; J trimming: 8 bases; junction bases outside the gene matches: 12. CDR3 in amino acids: CASSDDRGRRSDSPLHF. The DNA of the CDR3 is TGTGCCAGCAGCGATGACAGGGGGCGACGCAGCGATTCACCCCTCCACTTT. Together with reference TRBV11-3 and TRBJ1-6, the CDR3 gives the full variable domain: EAGVVQSPRYKIIEKKQPVAFWCNPISGHNTLYWYLQNLGQGPELLIRYENEEAVDDSQLPKDRFSAERLKGVDSTLKIQPAELGDSAVYLCASSDDRGRRSDSPLHFGNGTRLTVT.

The CDR3 DNA reads TGTGCCAGCAGTTTATTCTCGGACACGACGGGGGACATTCAGTACTTC. Its protein is CASSLFSDTTGDIQYF. The rearrangement joins TRBV28 to TRBJ2-4; a weak D match, TRBD2 (6 bases). Germline CDR1 and CDR2: MDHEN and SYDVKM. This CDR3 region has 16 residues. V lost 1 base, J lost 8 bases, and 18 bases lay in between.

V and J are TRBV7-9 and TRBJ2-1, with D uncertain. The CDR3 runs 14 residues. V was shortened by 7 bases and J by 7 bases, with 17 bases between the two germline ends. The V gene's germline CDR1 is SEHNR and CDR2 FQNEAQ (reference sequence). Here the CDR3 DNA reads TGTGCCAGCACCCCCTCCAGAGCGATGAATGAGCAGTTCTTC. Translated, it gives CASTPSRAMNEQFF.

V is TRBV6-6 and J is TRBJ2-7; a weak D match, TRBD2 (5 bases). The V gene lost 0 bases and the J gene lost 5 bases, with 5 bases spanning the gap. This CDR3 has 12 residues. Germline lookup yields CDR1 MNHNY and CDR2 SVGAGI (reference sequence). Written as DNA, the CDR3 is TGTGCCAGCAGTTACTCGCGGGACGAGCAGTACTTC. Protein sequence: CASSYSRDEQYF.

V gene TRBV5-1 combines with J gene TRBJ2-2; 7 bases agree with TRBD2. V shed 1 base and J 8 bases; nucleotides not matched to a gene: 8. Germline V lookup: CDR1 SGHRS, CDR2 YFSETQ. CDR3 length: 15 amino acids. CDR3 amino acids: CASSLIGGTEGELFF. In DNA, the CDR3 is TGCGCCAGCAGCTTGATCGGGGGGACCGAGGGGGAGCTGTTTTTT.

V and J are TRBV10-3 and TRBJ1-2; 9 nucleotides align to TRBD1. This CDR3 contains 14 residues. Losses at the gene ends were 7 bases for V and 1 base for J; bases not matched to a gene: 4. Germline V lookup: CDR1 ENHRY, CDR2 SYGVKD. DNA for the CDR3: TGTGCCATCACCCTGGACAGGGGTAACTATGGCTACACCTTC. It specifies CAITLDRGNYGYTF.

The genes are TRBV5-4 and TRBJ1-2; D is unclear. The germline V and J ends were trimmed by 1 base and 4 bases, with 8 bases remaining between them. The CDR3 spans 13 residues. From germline, CDR1 is SGHNT and CDR2 YYREEE (reference sequence). The CDR3 nucleotides are TGTGCCAGCAGCTTGCGGGGTTCCTATGGCTACACCTTC. It translates to CASSLRGSYGYTF.

This chain connects TRBV19 to TRBJ2-5; possible D gene TRBD2, 6 bases. V was cut by 6 bases and J by 3 bases, with 17 bases left in between. The CDR3 is 15 residues long. The germline CDR1 and CDR2 sequences are LNHDA and SQIVND (reference sequence). CDR3: CASRTGEVPEETQYF. The DNA of the CDR3 is TGTGCCAGTAGGACGGGAGAAGTCCCTGAAGAGACCCAGTACTTC.

To note about this clone: At one of its ends the junction is not consistent with the germline gene, which may arise from a read error. J is TRBJ2-7 and V is TRBV7-9; D ambiguous. Germline CDR1 and CDR2: SEHNR and FQNEAQ (reference sequence). CDR3 length: 14 amino acids. CDR3 DNA: TGTTCCAGCATGGGCCCACCTATCCCCTACGAGCAGTACTTC. Encoded protein: CSSMGPPIPYEQYF.

The chain employs TRBV18 and TRBJ1-6; D may be TRBD1 (5 bases). This CDR3 has 14 amino acids. The germline gives CDR1 KGHSH, CDR2 LQKENI. Trimming removed 6 bases from V and 8 bases from J, with 14 bases in between. The CDR3 reads CASSSAAGDSPLHF. The DNA for the CDR3 is TGTGCCAGCTCCTCCGCCGCGGGGGATTCACCCCTCCACTTT.

The V call is TRBV6-1, the J call TRBJ2-3, with D possibly being TRBD1 (5 bases). Germline V gives CDR1 MNHNS, CDR2 SASEGT. CDR3 length: 14 amino acids. V lost 2 bases and J 6 bases, leaving 12 bases between the germline ends. The CDR3 nucleotides are TGTGCCAGCAGTGAAAGGGGCCCCCTGGATACGCAGTATTTT. This encodes CASSERGPLDTQYF.

A note on this clone: A junction boundary mismatches the germline segment, possibly from a read error. This sequence joins TRBV7-9 and TRBJ2-7; D gene ambiguous. CDR3 size: 15 residues. Germline V gene sequence: CDR1 SEHNR, CDR2 FQNEAQ (reference sequence). CDR3 DNA: TGTTCCAGCAGCTCCGAAGATTTGGGCATCTACGAGCAGTACTTC. It encodes CSSSSEDLGIYEQYF.

The V call is TRBV7-9, the J call TRBJ1-2, with 7 positions matching TRBD1. The germline V gene has CDR1 SEHNR and CDR2 FQNEAQ (reference sequence). There are 14 residues in the CDR3. With V trimmed by 5 bases and J by 4 bases, 7 bases remained unmatched. The DNA for the CDR3 is TGTGCCAGCAGCAGACAGGGAATTAGCTATGGCTACACCTTC. Translating it yields CASSRQGISYGYTF. Based on the CDR3 plus reference TRBV7-9 and TRBJ1-2, the full variable domain is DTGVSQNPRHKITKRGQNVTFRCDPISEHNRLYWYRQTLGQGPEFLTYFQNEAQLEKSRLLSDRFSAERPKGSFSTLEIQRTEQGDSAMYLCASSRQGISYGYTFGSGTRLTVV.